This TCR beta chain originates from a study of T cell clones after liver transplantation. On the study more broadly: A pre-transplant mixed lymphocyte reaction with TCRbeta sequencing defined graft-donor-reactive clones followed in post-transplant blood. Without induction therapy, subjects received standard immunosuppression until 12-24 months post-transplant. Blood was drawn pre-transplant, before withdrawal, and after full or failed withdrawal.

CDR1 is SQVTM, CDR2 ANQGSEA, per germline. V gave up 3 bases and J gave up 3 bases; unmatched junction bases: 5. This CDR3 is built from 16 residues. Study-wide results and limits: Post-transplant time points were not standardized, so conclusions are preliminary.

Comment on this clone: Its antigen is not identified.

Clones were sequenced by immunoSEQ multiplex PCR, and TCRdb holds only the in-frame ones, with some missing. The sample shows around 120,000 clones, just over 90% of them seen only once. The sequencing used CD4+ T cells from blood, collected 12 months after liver transplant. The chain employs TRBV29-1 and TRBJ2-1; the match to TRBD2 covers 13 bases. The clonotype was recovered from a human patient who received a liver transplant. Among the T cells, some may be from the graft donor. The CDR3 loop is CSVEPGTSGDYNEQFF. The CDR3, as DNA: TGCAGCGTTGAGCCCGGGACTAGCGGGGACTACAATGAGCAGTTCTTC.